The entry that follows covers one T cell receptor (beta chain) sequence. Its antigen is currently unknown. Measured with immunoSEQ multiplex PCR; TCRdb has only the in-frame clones, and not every one. The profile shows roughly 180,000 clones, over 90% of them singletons. Trimming removed 4 bases at V and 5 bases at J, with 11 bases between. Per the germline V gene, CDR1 is MNHEY and CDR2 is SVGEGT. The length of the CDR3 is 14 residues. This sample stems from a study of T cell responses to AZD1222 COVID-19 vaccine. Findings and limits, study-wide: Donors were mostly white British, more females; clonal diversity possibly underestimated. Seropositive AZD1222 recipients at baseline numbered only five or six. Spike regions recognized by vaccine-associated CD4 TCRs spanned the protein, led by 160-218 and 743-854.

This material consisted of peripheral blood, taken 28 days after the second AZD1222 dose. The chain joins TRBV6-2 or TRBV6-3 to TRBJ1-4; D may be TRBD1 (6 bases). The source of this sequence is an adult who received the AZD1222 COVID-19 vaccine. For the CDR3, the DNA is TGTGCCAGCAGTTGGGAGGGGACAAATGAAAAACTGTTTTTT. Amino acids: CASSWEGTNEKLFF.